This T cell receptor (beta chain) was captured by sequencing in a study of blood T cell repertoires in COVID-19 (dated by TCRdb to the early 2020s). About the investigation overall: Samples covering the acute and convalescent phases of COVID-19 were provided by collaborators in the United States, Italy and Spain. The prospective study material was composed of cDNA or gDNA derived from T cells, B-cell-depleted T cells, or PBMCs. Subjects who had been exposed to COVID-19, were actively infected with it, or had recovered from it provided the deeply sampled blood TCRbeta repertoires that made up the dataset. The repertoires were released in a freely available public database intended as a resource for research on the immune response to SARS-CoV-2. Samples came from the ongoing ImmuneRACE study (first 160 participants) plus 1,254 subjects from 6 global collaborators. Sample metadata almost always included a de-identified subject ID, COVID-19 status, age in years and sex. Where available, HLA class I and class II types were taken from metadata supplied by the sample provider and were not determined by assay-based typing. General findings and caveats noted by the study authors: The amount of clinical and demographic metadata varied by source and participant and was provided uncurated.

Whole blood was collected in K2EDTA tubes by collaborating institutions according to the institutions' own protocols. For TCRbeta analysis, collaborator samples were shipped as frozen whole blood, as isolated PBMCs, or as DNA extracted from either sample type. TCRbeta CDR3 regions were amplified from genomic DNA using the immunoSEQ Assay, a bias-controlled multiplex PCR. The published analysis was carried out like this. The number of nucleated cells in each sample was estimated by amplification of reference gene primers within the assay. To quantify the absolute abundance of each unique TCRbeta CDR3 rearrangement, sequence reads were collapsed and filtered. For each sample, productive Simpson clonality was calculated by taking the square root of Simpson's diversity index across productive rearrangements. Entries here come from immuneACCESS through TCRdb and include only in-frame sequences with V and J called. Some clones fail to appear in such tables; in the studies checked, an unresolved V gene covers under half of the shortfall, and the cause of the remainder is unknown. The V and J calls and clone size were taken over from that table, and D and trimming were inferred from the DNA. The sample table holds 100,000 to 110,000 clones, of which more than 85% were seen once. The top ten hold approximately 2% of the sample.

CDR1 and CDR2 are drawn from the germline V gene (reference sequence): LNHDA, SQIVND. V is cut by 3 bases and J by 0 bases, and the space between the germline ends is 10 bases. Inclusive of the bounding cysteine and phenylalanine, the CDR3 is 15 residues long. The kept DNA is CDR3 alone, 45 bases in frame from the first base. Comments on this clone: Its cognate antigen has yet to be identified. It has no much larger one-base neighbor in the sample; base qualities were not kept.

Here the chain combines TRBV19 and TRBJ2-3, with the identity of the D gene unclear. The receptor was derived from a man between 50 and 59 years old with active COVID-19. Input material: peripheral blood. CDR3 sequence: CASSISVQSTDTQYF. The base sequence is TGTGCCAGTAGTATCTCCGTCCAGAGCACAGATACGCAGTATTTT.